Listed below are T cell receptor beta chains from one sample, sequenced in a study of T cell changes during pregnancy in multiple sclerosis. Method: immunoSEQ multiplex PCR; TCRdb's copy keeps in-frame clones and lacks some. The table lists just over 30,000 clones, roughly 90% of them singletons. Source: CD8+ T cells from peripheral blood mononuclear cells, taken in the second trimester of pregnancy. These TCRs come from a female donor with multiple sclerosis, enrolled in a pregnancy study. Both conserved end residues are part of each CDR3. Each record gives: D gene, J gene, V gene, CDR3 protein. The D gene is left open where the match is weak.

d_gene: .
j_gene: TRBJ1-2
v_gene: TRBV4-1
CDR3aa: CASSQVVRIEEGYTF

d_gene: .
j_gene: TRBJ2-1
v_gene: TRBV28
CDR3aa: CASGASSYNEQFF

d_gene: TRBD2
j_gene: TRBJ2-1
v_gene: TRBV4-2
CDR3aa: CASSQDEGSGRARNEQFF

d_gene: TRBD1
j_gene: TRBJ2-7
v_gene: TRBV7-9
CDR3aa: CASSLGDRVFYEQYF

d_gene: .
j_gene: TRBJ2-7
v_gene: TRBV4-3
CDR3aa: CASSQETKVPYEQYF

d_gene: TRBD1
j_gene: TRBJ2-1
v_gene: TRBV7-9
CDR3aa: CASSLAGGPVEPNEQFF

d_gene: TRBD1
j_gene: TRBJ1-5
v_gene: TRBV27
CDR3aa: CASSATGGHSQPQHF

d_gene: TRBD2
j_gene: TRBJ2-1
v_gene: TRBV13
CDR3aa: CASSRGRGNYNEQFF

d_gene: TRBD1
j_gene: TRBJ2-2
v_gene: TRBV6-6
CDR3aa: CASSRGQGVAGELFF

d_gene: .
j_gene: TRBJ2-7
v_gene: TRBV5-6
CDR3aa: CASSGVGQLYEQYF

d_gene: TRBD1
j_gene: TRBJ1-5
v_gene: TRBV19
CDR3aa: CASSLGTGALESNQPQHF

d_gene: TRBD2
j_gene: TRBJ2-1
v_gene: TRBV4-1
CDR3aa: CASSQGLAGGSTYNEQFF

d_gene: TRBD1
j_gene: TRBJ2-6
v_gene: TRBV28
CDR3aa: CASSPQRDHRGLVGANVLTF

d_gene: .
j_gene: TRBJ1-5
v_gene: TRBV6-5
CDR3aa: CASSYAGGGQPQHF

d_gene: .
j_gene: TRBJ2-7
v_gene: TRBV6-4
CDR3aa: CASRTWCPEQYF

d_gene: TRBD1
j_gene: TRBJ1-1
v_gene: TRBV10-3
CDR3aa: CAISTGAGSTEAFF

d_gene: TRBD1
j_gene: TRBJ2-5
v_gene: TRBV27
CDR3aa: CASSGQGQETQYF

d_gene: .
j_gene: TRBJ2-5
v_gene: TRBV2
CDR3aa: CASSTEMDGSNQETQYF

d_gene: TRBD2
j_gene: TRBJ2-1
v_gene: TRBV4-1
CDR3aa: CASSPLAGGYYNEQFF

d_gene: .
j_gene: TRBJ2-3
v_gene: TRBV5-4
CDR3aa: CASRETSLDTQYF

d_gene: TRBD2
j_gene: TRBJ2-1
v_gene: TRBV27
CDR3aa: CASSSGLATANEQFF

d_gene: .
j_gene: TRBJ2-7
v_gene: TRBV4-3
CDR3aa: CASSPGRADLSYEQYF

d_gene: .
j_gene: TRBJ2-1
v_gene: TRBV7-9
CDR3aa: CASSLGVAGSGTWNEQFF

d_gene: TRBD2
j_gene: TRBJ2-5
v_gene: TRBV7-9
CDR3aa: CASSLPGGETQYF

d_gene: TRBD2
j_gene: TRBJ2-3
v_gene: TRBV9
CDR3aa: CASSLPGLAGEDTQYF

d_gene: .
j_gene: TRBJ2-1
v_gene: TRBV27
CDR3aa: CASSLRRDGYNEQFF

d_gene: .
j_gene: TRBJ1-5
v_gene: TRBV19
CDR3aa: CASSILDFSNQPQHF

d_gene: TRBD1
j_gene: TRBJ1-1
v_gene: TRBV2
CDR3aa: CASRATRTGTTAVAFF

d_gene: .
j_gene: TRBJ2-2
v_gene: TRBV18
CDR3aa: CASSPPRTYGGTGELFF

d_gene: TRBD2
j_gene: TRBJ2-7
v_gene: TRBV29-1
CDR3aa: CSVGLAGSYEQYF

d_gene: .
j_gene: TRBJ2-5
v_gene: TRBV13
CDR3aa: CASSQRTAKETQYF

d_gene: .
j_gene: TRBJ2-7
v_gene: TRBV5-1
CDR3aa: CASSLAESYQQYF

d_gene: .
j_gene: TRBJ1-1
v_gene: TRBV11-2
CDR3aa: CASSLGGGDEAFF

d_gene: .
j_gene: TRBJ2-1
v_gene: TRBV11-1
CDR3aa: CASSELYIYNEQFF

d_gene: .
j_gene: TRBJ2-7
v_gene: TRBV7-9
CDR3aa: CASSPHREKQYF

d_gene: .
j_gene: TRBJ1-5
v_gene: TRBV4-1
CDR3aa: CASGRGSNQPQHF

d_gene: .
j_gene: TRBJ2-1
v_gene: TRBV10-3
CDR3aa: CAISDGTNHYNEQFF

d_gene: TRBD1
j_gene: TRBJ2-1
v_gene: TRBV2
CDR3aa: CASSEVNRGQSAYNEQFF

d_gene: .
j_gene: TRBJ2-1
v_gene: TRBV19
CDR3aa: CASSTLGGNEQFF

d_gene: TRBD2
j_gene: TRBJ2-1
v_gene: TRBV13
CDR3aa: CASSFGTSGYNEQFF

d_gene: TRBD2
j_gene: TRBJ2-5
v_gene: TRBV10-3
CDR3aa: CAIGASGSPETQYF